This note documents a single T cell receptor beta chain sequence. Enrolled ophthalmopathy patients presented with a Clinical Activity Score of at least 3, a NOSPECS grade of at least 4, and disease duration under 3 months. Criteria for exclusion of patients were uncontrolled infection, other autoimmune disease, pregnancy or lactation. Thyroid ultrasound, orbital computed tomography, clinical symptoms, and serum thyroxine and TRAb underpinned diagnoses. This CDR3 contains 12 residues. Per the germline V gene, CDR1 is DFQATT and CDR2 is SNEGSKA (reference sequence). Trimming pared 0 bases from V and 1 base from J, leaving 1 base between. Amplification targeted TCR beta CDR3 regions from RNA transcripts. The HTBI primer set was used in a first-round RT-PCR of the TCR CDR3. TCRdb itself ran the multiplex PCR reads through MiXCR, one entry per CDR3 protein. This sample carries some 50,000 distinct CDR3 sequences, over 40% of them seen once, and the ten largest clones take roughly 10%.

The data originate from a study of T cells in Graves' hyperthyroidism and ophthalmopathy. V gene TRBV20-1 combines with J gene TRBJ1-5; D unresolved. This TCR derives from a woman aged 45-59 years with Graves' ophthalmopathy. Specimen: blood. The CDR3 sequence: CSARDSNQPQHF. The CDR3 region has the DNA TGCAGTGCTAGAGACAGCAATCAGCCCCAGCATTTT.